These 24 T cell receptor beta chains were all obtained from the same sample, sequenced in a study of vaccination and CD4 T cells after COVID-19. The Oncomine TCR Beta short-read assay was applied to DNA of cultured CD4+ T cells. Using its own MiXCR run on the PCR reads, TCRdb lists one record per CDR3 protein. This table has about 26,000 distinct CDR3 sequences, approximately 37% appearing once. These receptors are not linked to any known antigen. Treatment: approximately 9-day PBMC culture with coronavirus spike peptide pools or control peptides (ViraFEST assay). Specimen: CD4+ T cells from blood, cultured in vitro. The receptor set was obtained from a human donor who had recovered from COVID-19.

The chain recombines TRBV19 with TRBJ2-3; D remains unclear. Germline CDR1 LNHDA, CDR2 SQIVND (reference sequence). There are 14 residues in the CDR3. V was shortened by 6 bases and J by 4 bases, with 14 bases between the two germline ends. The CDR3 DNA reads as TGTGCCAGTAGCGCGGCGGCCTGGCCAGATACGCAGTATTTT. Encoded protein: CASSAAAWPDTQYF.

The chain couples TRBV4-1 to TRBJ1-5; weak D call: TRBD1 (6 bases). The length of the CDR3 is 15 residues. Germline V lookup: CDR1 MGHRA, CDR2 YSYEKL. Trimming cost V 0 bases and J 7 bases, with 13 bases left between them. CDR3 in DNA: TGCGCCAGCAGCCAAGAAGATACAGGGTGGCAGCCCCAGCATTTT. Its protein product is CASSQEDTGWQPQHF.

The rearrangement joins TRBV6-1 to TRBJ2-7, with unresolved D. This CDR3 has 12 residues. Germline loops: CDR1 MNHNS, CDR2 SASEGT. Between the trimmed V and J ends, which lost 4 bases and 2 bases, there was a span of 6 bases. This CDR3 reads CASSVSAYEQYF. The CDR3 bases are TGTGCCAGCAGTGTTTCGGCCTACGAGCAGTACTTC.

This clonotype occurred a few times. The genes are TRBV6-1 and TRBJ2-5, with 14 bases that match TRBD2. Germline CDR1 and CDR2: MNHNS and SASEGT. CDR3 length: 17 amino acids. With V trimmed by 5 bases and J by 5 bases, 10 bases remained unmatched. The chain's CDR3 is CASSTGTSGRIRETQYF. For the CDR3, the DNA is TGTGCCAGCAGTACCGGGACTAGCGGGAGAATTCGGGAGACCCAGTACTTC.

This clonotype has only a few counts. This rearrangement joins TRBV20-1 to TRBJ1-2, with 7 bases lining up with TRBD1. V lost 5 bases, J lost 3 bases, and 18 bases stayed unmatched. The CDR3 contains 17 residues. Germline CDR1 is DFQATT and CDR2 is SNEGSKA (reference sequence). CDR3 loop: CSALPPGTAGPHYGYTF. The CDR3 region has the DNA TGCAGTGCTCTACCTCCCGGGACAGCCGGCCCCCACTATGGCTACACCTTC.

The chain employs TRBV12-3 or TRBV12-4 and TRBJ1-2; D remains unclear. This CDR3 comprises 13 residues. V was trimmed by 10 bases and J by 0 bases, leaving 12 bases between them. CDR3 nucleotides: TGTGCCATCAATACAGCTACTAACTATGGCTACACCTTC. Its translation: CAINTATNYGYTF.

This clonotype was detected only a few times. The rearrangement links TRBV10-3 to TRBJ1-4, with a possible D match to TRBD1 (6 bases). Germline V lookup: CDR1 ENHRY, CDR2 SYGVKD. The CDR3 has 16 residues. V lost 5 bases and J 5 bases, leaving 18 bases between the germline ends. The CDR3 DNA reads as TGTGCCATCAGTATGGGGGTACAGGGAGGCAATGAAAAACTGTTTTTT. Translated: CAISMGVQGGNEKLFF.

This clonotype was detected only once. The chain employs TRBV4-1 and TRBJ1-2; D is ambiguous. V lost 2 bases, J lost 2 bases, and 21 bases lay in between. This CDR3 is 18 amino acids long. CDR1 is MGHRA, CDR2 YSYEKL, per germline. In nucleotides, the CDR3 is TGCGCCAGCAGCCAAAGGGTAGCTACTCAGGTGAACAACTATGGCTACACCTTC. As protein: CASSQRVATQVNNYGYTF.

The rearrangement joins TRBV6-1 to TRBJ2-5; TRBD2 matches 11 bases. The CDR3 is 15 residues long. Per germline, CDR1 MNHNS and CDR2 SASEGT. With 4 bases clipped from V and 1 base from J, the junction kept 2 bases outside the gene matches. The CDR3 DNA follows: TGTGCCAGCAGTGTTAGCGGGGGGGCCCAAGAGACCCAGTACTTC. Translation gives CASSVSGGAQETQYF.

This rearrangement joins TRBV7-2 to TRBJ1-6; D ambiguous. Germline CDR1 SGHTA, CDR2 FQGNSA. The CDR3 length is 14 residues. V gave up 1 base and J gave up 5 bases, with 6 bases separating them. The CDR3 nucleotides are TGTGCCAGCAGCTTAGAAGTTCATAATTCACCCCTCCACTTT. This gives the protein CASSLEVHNSPLHF.

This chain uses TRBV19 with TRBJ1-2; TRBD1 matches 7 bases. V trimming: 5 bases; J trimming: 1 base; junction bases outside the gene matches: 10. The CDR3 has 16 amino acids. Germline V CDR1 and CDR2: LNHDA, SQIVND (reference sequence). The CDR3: CASSFILQGINYGYTF. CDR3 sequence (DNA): TGTGCCAGTAGTTTCATCCTACAGGGGATTAACTATGGCTACACCTTC.

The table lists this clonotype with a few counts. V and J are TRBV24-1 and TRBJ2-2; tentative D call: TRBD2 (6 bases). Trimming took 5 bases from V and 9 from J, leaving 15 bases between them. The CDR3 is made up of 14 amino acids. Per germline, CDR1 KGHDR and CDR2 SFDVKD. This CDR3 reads CATSGSLGGRELFF. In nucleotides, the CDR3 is TGTGCCACCAGTGGAAGTCTGGGAGGAAGGGAGCTGTTTTTT.

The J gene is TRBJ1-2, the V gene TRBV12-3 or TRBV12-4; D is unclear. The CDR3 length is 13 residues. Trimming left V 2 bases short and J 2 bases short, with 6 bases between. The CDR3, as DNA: TGTGCCAGCAGTTTATCGAACAACTATGGCTACACCTTC. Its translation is CASSLSNNYGYTF.

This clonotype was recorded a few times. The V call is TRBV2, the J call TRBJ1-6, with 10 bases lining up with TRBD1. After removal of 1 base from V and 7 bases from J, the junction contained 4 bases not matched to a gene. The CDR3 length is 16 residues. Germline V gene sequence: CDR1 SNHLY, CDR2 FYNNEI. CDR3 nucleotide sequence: TGTGCCAGCAGTGAAGGGACAGGGGGGCAAAATTCACCCCTCCACTTT. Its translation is CASSEGTGGQNSPLHF.

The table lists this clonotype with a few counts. The CDR3 region is CASSLVPTYSYEQYF. CDR3 coding DNA: TGTGCCAGCAGCTTAGTGCCGACTTACTCCTACGAGCAGTACTTC. The rearrangement joins TRBV7-2 to TRBJ2-7; D gene uncertain. The ends were cut back, 1 base at V and 0 bases at J, with 10 bases in the middle. The CDR3 is made up of 15 amino acids. CDR1 SGHTA and CDR2 FQGNSA come from the germline V gene.

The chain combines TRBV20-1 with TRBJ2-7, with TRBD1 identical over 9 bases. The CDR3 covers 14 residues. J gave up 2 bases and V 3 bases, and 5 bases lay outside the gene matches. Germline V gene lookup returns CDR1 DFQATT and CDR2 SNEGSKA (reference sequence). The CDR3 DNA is TGCAGTGCTAGTACAGGGGGCTGGACCTACGAGCAGTACTTC. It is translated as CSASTGGWTYEQYF.

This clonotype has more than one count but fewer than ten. The CDR3 loop is CASTYGTGGNEQFF. In DNA, the CDR3 is TGTGCCAGCACCTATGGGACAGGAGGGAATGAGCAGTTCTTC. The chain uses TRBV11-2 and TRBJ2-1; 8 bases fit TRBD1. CDR3 length: 14 amino acids. Germline loops: CDR1 SGHAT, CDR2 FQNNGV. J was trimmed by 7 bases and V by 7 bases; bases with no gene match: 9.

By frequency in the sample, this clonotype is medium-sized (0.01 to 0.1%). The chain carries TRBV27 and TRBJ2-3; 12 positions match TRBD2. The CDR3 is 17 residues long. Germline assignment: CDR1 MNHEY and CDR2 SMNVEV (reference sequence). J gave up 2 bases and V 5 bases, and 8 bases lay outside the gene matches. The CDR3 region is CASSPRLAGEPTDTQYF. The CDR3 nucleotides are TGTGCCAGCAGTCCCAGACTAGCGGGAGAGCCCACAGATACGCAGTATTTT.

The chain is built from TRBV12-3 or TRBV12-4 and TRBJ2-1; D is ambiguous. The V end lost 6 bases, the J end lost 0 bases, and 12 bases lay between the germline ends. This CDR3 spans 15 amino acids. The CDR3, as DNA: TGTGCCAGCAGACCTCAGGCCAGCTCCTACAATGAGCAGTTCTTC. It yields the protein CASRPQASSYNEQFF.

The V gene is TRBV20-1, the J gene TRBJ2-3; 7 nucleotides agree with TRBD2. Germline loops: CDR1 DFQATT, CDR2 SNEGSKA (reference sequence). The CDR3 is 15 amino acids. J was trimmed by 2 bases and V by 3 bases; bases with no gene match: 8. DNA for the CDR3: TGCAGTGCTAGGATCCCGAGCGGGAACACAGATACGCAGTATTTT. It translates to CSARIPSGNTDTQYF.

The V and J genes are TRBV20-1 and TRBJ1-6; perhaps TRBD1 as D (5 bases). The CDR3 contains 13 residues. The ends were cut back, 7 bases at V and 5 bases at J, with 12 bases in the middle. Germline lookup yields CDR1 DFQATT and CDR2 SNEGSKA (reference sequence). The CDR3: CSGRTRDNSPLHF. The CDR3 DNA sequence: TGCAGTGGACGGACAAGAGATAATTCACCCCTCCACTTT.

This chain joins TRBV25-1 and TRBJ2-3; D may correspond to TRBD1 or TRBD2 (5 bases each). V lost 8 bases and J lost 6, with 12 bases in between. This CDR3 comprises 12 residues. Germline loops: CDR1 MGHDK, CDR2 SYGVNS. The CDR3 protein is CASGPWGDTQYF. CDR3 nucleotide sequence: TGTGCCAGCGGTCCGTGGGGGGATACGCAGTATTTT.

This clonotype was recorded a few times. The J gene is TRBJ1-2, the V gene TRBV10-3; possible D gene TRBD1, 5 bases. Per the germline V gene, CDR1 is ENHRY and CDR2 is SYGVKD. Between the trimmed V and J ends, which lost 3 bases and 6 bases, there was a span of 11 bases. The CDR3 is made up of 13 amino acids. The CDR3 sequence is CAISDGDGDGYTF. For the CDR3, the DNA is TGTGCCATCAGTGATGGGGACGGAGATGGCTACACCTTC.

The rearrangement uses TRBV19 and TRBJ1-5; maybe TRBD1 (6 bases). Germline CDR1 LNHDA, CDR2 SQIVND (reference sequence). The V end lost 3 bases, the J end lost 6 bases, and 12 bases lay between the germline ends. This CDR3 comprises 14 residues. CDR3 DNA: TGTGCCAGTAGTATCGGGGGGCGAGGTCAGCCCCAGCATTTT. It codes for CASSIGGRGQPQHF. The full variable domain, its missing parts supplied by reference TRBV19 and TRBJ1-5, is DGGITQSPKYLFRKEGQNVTLSCEQNLNHDAMYWYRQDPGQGLRLIYYSQIVNDFQKGDIAEGYSVSREKKESFPLTVTSAQKNPTAFYLCASSIGGRGQPQHFGDGTRLSIL.